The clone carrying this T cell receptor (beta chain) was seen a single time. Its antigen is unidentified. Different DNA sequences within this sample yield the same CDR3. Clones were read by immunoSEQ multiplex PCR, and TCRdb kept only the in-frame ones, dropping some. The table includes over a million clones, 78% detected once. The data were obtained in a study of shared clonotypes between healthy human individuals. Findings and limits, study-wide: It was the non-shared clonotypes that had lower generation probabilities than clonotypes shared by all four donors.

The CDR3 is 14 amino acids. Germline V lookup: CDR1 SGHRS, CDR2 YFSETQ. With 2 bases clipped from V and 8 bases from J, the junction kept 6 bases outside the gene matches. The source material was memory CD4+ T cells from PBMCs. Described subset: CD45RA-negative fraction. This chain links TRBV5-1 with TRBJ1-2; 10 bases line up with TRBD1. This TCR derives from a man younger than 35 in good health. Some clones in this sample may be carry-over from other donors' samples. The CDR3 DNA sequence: TGCGCCAGCAGCTTACGCGGACAGGGGGAAGGCTACACCTTC. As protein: CASSLRGQGEGYTF.